One and the same sample provided the 22 T cell receptor beta chains below, sequenced in a study of chemoradiotherapy in HPV16-positive cancers. TCRdb keeps only in-frame clones here, not all; method: immunoSEQ multiplex PCR. The top ten hold 4% to 5.5% of the sample, which has under 2,500 clones, about 86% seen once. Sample: tumor tissue, taken from a patient who underwent chemoradiotherapy. Receptors originate from a human donor with HPV-associated anogenital cancer.

V is TRBV4-1 and J is TRBJ1-4; D remains ambiguous. Per germline, CDR1 MGHRA and CDR2 YSYEKL. There are 16 residues in the CDR3. V lost 1 base to trimming and J lost 3 bases, with 12 bases between them. In nucleotides, the CDR3 is TGCGCCAGCAGCCAAGGCGGGCCTGCGCCTAATGAAAAACTGTTTTTT. This gives the protein CASSQGGPAPNEKLFF.

The gene calls are TRBV7-9 and TRBJ2-6; D tentatively fits TRBD1 or TRBD2 (5 bases each). V was pared by 5 bases and J by 0 bases, with 14 bases between. The CDR3 contains 17 residues. CDR1 and CDR2 from the germline V gene are SEHNR and FQNEAQ (reference sequence). DNA for the CDR3: TGTGCCAGCAGCCCAGGGACCGAGAACTCTGGGGCCAACGTCCTGACTTTC. This encodes CASSPGTENSGANVLTF.

The chain couples TRBV19 to TRBJ1-2, with 7 bases aligning to TRBD1. Trimming cost V 0 bases and J 7 bases; bases outside gene matches: 5. This CDR3 region has 14 residues. Per germline, CDR1 LNHDA and CDR2 SQIVND (reference sequence). The CDR3 DNA is TGTGCCAGTAGTATAGAACACAGGGGTCTTGGCTACACCTTC. Protein sequence: CASSIEHRGLGYTF.

The chain recombines TRBV2 with TRBJ1-2, with D unclear. The V and J ends lost 3 bases and 3 bases respectively, with 8 bases between them. CDR1 is SNHLY and CDR2 is FYNNEI in the germline V gene. CDR3 length: 13 amino acids. DNA for the CDR3: TGTGCCAGCAGTGAGAGGAATTACTATGGCTACACCTTC. It is translated as CASSERNYYGYTF.

The DNA of the CDR3 is TGTGCCATCAGTGTTGGGGGGTTGCAGAACATTCAGTACTTC. Amino acids: CAISVGGLQNIQYF. This chain connects TRBV10-3 to TRBJ2-4; TRBD2 is a possible D gene (6 bases). V was clipped by 4 bases and J by 7 bases, with 14 bases between them. CDR3 length: 14 amino acids. Germline CDR1 reads ENHRY; CDR2 reads SYGVKD.

This chain joins TRBV7-2 and TRBJ2-7; 9 bases match TRBD2. CDR3 length: 16 residues. The junction had 14 bases not matched to a gene; V was cut back by 7 bases and J by 4 bases. The V gene's germline CDR1 is SGHTA and CDR2 FQGNSA. The CDR3 region has the DNA TGTGCCAGCACCCAGGAGGGTAGCGGGGGACGTTACGAGCAGTACTTC. Amino acid sequence: CASTQEGSGGRYEQYF.

The chain uses TRBV5-1 and TRBJ2-3; D may be TRBD2 (5 bases). The CDR3 runs 16 residues. Germline CDR1 and CDR2: SGHRS and YFSETQ. V was trimmed by 0 bases and J by 4 bases, leaving 15 bases between them. The CDR3 coding sequence is TGCGCCAGCAGCTTGGAATCGCTAGCTGGAGCAGATACGCAGTATTTT. Amino acid sequence: CASSLESLAGADTQYF.

V and J are TRBV19 and TRBJ2-1; 9 positions match TRBD2. This CDR3 has 13 amino acids. Germline V CDR1 and CDR2: LNHDA, SQIVND (reference sequence). V dropped 7 bases and J dropped 5; count of bases not matched to a gene: 3. The CDR3 sequence is CASKGLANNEQFF. CDR3 sequence (DNA): TGTGCCAGTAAAGGACTAGCGAACAATGAGCAGTTCTTC.

V is TRBV2 and J is TRBJ1-2; 10 bases agree with TRBD1. V shed 5 bases and J 4 bases; nucleotides not matched to a gene: 10. The germline CDR1 and CDR2 sequences are SNHLY and FYNNEI. The CDR3 is made up of 16 amino acids. As DNA, the CDR3 is TGTGCCAGCAGTTTATCCGGGACAGGGGTCCCCTATGGCTACACCTTC. Its protein is CASSLSGTGVPYGYTF.

This clone has more than one count but fewer than ten. The chain employs TRBV15 and TRBJ2-4; TRBD1 aligns across 9 bases. After removal of 3 bases from V and 7 bases from J, the junction contained 7 bases not matched to a gene. The V gene's germline CDR1 is LNHNV and CDR2 YYDKDF (reference sequence). CDR3 length equals 15 residues. DNA of the CDR3: TGTGCCACCAGCAGGCCAGACAGGGGGAGGAACATTCAGTACTTC. Encoded protein: CATSRPDRGRNIQYF.

The V gene is TRBV9, the J gene TRBJ2-1, with 11 bases that match TRBD1. The CDR3 contains 17 residues. Germline CDR1 SGDLS, CDR2 YYNGEE. Trimming removed 0 bases from V and 7 bases from J; junction bases left unmatched: 9. The CDR3 DNA sequence: TGTGCCAGCAGCGTAGATCCGGGACAGGGGGTGAAAAATGAGCAGTTCTTC. This codes for CASSVDPGQGVKNEQFF.

The chain joins TRBV10-3 to TRBJ2-1, with a possible D match to TRBD1 (6 bases). The CDR3 loop spans 14 amino acids. Germline assignment: CDR1 ENHRY and CDR2 SYGVKD. V gave up 2 bases and J gave up 5 bases, with 10 bases separating them. In nucleotides, the CDR3 is TGTGCCATCAGTGAGGGACAGTCAAACAATGAGCAGTTCTTC. Residues: CAISEGQSNNEQFF.

This clone came up once. V and J are TRBV28 and TRBJ1-5; a possible D gene is TRBD1 (6 bases). Per the germline V gene, CDR1 is MDHEN and CDR2 is SYDVKM. V was shortened by 2 bases and J by 1 base, with 18 bases between the two germline ends. The CDR3 has 18 residues. CDR3 nucleotides: TGTGCCAGCAGTTTAAGGGGGAAGGGGGGAATGAGCAATCAGCCCCAGCATTTT. It encodes CASSLRGKGGMSNQPQHF.

Only one count was recorded for this clone. The V call is TRBV5-1, the J call TRBJ2-4; TRBD1 matches at 8 bases. The CDR3 has 14 residues. Germline-derived CDR1 and CDR2 are SGHRS and YFSETQ. The V segment lost 0 bases and the J segment 9 bases; nucleotides outside the gene matches: 5. CDR3 DNA: TGCGCCAGCAGCTTGGGACAGGGGAGAAGCATTCAGTACTTC. This codes for CASSLGQGRSIQYF.

This rearrangement joins TRBV29-1 to TRBJ2-2; no clear D gene. This CDR3 has 11 amino acids. Trimming removed 5 bases from V and 6 bases from J, with 7 bases in between. CDR1 is SQVTM, CDR2 ANQGSEA, per germline. The CDR3: CSVWVAGELFF. The CDR3 DNA reads TGCAGCGTTTGGGTGGCCGGGGAGCTGTTTTTT.

This chain connects TRBV2 to TRBJ1-1; the D gene is possibly TRBD1 (6 bases). The germline V gene encodes CDR1 SNHLY and CDR2 FYNNEI. CDR3 length: 13 residues. Trimming took 8 bases from V and 3 from J, leaving 13 bases between them. This CDR3 is CASVGQRDTEAFF. The CDR3 DNA is TGTGCCAGCGTCGGACAGCGAGACACTGAAGCTTTCTTT.

This clone came up a few times. The CDR3 DNA follows: TGCGCCAGCAGTCCTCCGGGACAGGGGGGGGCTAGCAATCAGCCCCAGCATTTT. It specifies CASSPPGQGGASNQPQHF. This chain connects TRBV4-1 to TRBJ1-5, with 11 bases fitting TRBD1. Germline loops: CDR1 MGHRA, CDR2 YSYEKL. The CDR3 runs to 18 residues. Trimming removed 6 bases from V and 0 bases from J; junction bases left unmatched: 10.

This clone is a singleton in its sample. This chain links TRBV19 with TRBJ1-5, with D uncertain. CDR1 LNHDA and CDR2 SQIVND come from the germline V gene (reference sequence). CDR3 length: 14 residues. V lost 1 base and J lost 2, with 6 bases in between. CDR3 DNA: TGTGCCAGTAGTATAGGGGTAGGCAATCAGCCCCAGCATTTT. Translation: CASSIGVGNQPQHF.

The V and J genes are TRBV7-8 and TRBJ2-7; 11 bases align to TRBD2. After removal of 3 bases from V and 2 bases from J, the junction contained 3 bases not matched to a gene. Looked up from germline, CDR1 is SGHVS and CDR2 is FQNEAQ. The CDR3 loop spans 15 amino acids. The CDR3: CASSFLAGGTYEQYF. The CDR3 DNA follows: TGTGCCAGCAGCTTTCTAGCGGGAGGTACCTACGAGCAGTACTTC.

This CDR3 is CASTTAGGLYEQYF. The CDR3 DNA reads TGCGCCAGCACGACGGCGGGGGGACTCTACGAGCAGTACTTC. This sequence joins TRBV10-1 and TRBJ2-7; 8 bases are shared with TRBD2. The CDR3 spans 14 residues. With V trimmed by 7 bases and J by 3 bases, 8 bases remained unmatched. Germline V gene sequence: CDR1 WNHNN, CDR2 SYGVQD (reference sequence).

The gene calls are TRBV9 and TRBJ2-2; D may be TRBD1 or TRBD2 (5 bases each). V was cut by 0 bases and J by 7 bases, with 7 bases left in between. This CDR3 region has 13 residues. CDR1 is SGDLS, CDR2 YYNGEE, per germline. CDR3 region: CASSVDGGGELFF. The CDR3 DNA follows: TGTGCCAGCAGCGTAGATGGGGGCGGGGAGCTGTTTTTT.

This clone turned up a few times. The chain uses TRBV19 and TRBJ1-2; 8 positions agree with TRBD1. The junction had 4 bases not matched to a gene; V was cut back by 7 bases and J by 3 bases. This CDR3 comprises 13 residues. CDR1 and CDR2 (germline): LNHDA, SQIVND (reference sequence). CDR3 in amino acids: CASTNRGDYGYTF. CDR3 nucleotides: TGTGCCAGTACCAACAGGGGGGACTATGGCTACACCTTC.